These 13 T cell receptor beta chains came from one sample sequenced in a study of tumor-infiltrating lymphocytes in localized non-small cell lung cancer. This table comes from immunoSEQ multiplex PCR, and its TCRdb copy is limited to in-frame clones, with some not included. The sample holds about 21,000 clones, nearly 80% seen once. The sequencing input was lung tumor tissue. Source of these receptors: a human donor with non-small cell lung cancer.

The CDR3 nucleotides read TGTGCCAGCAGCTTGTCGGGACAGCATTTCAATGAGCAGTTCTTC. This encodes CASSLSGQHFNEQFF. The V and J genes are TRBV11-2 and TRBJ2-1, with 7 bases matching TRBD1. The CDR3 totals 15 residues. V was pared by 3 bases and J by 6 bases, with 8 bases of the junction left unmatched. Germline CDR1 and CDR2: SGHAT and FQNNGV.

The chain recombines TRBV4-1 with TRBJ2-7, with D perhaps being TRBD1 or TRBD2 (5 bases each). This CDR3 is 16 amino acids long. Germline V CDR1 and CDR2: MGHRA, YSYEKL. The V end was cut by 1 base, the J end by 2 bases, with 15 bases between. CDR3 nucleotide sequence: TGCGCCAGCAGCCAAGCAATGGGGGTCCGGACCTACGAGCAGTACTTC. Translated: CASSQAMGVRTYEQYF.

The chain links TRBV6-5 to TRBJ1-6; 7 nucleotides align to TRBD1. Germline CDR1 reads MNHEY; CDR2 reads SVGAGI. The CDR3 consists of 14 residues. Germline trimming cut 5 bases from V and 6 bases from J; bases unmatched to any gene: 4. The DNA for the CDR3 is TGTGCCAGCAGTCCCCAGGGGGTTAATTCACCCCTCCACTTT. Residues: CASSPQGVNSPLHF.

The V gene is TRBV5-8, the J gene TRBJ2-1; 7 bases fit TRBD1. Germline V lookup: CDR1 SGHTS, CDR2 YDEGEE. The CDR3 contains 16 residues. V lost 3 bases and J lost 7; bases outside the gene matches: 13. The chain's CDR3 is CASSWDKGTAKNEQFF. In nucleotides, the CDR3 is TGTGCCAGCAGCTGGGACAAAGGGACAGCCAAAAATGAGCAGTTCTTC.

The gene calls are TRBV6-7 and TRBJ2-5; 7 bases agree with TRBD1. TRBV6-7 has ORF status, its function being uncertain. The CDR3 is 13 residues long. After removal of 6 bases from V and 3 bases from J, the junction contained 4 bases not matched to a gene. The CDR3 spells CASSPTGEETQYF. CDR3 bases: TGTGCCAGCAGCCCCACAGGGGAAGAGACCCAGTACTTC.

V is TRBV11-3 and J is TRBJ2-5; possible D gene TRBD1, 6 bases. The CDR3 loop spans 14 amino acids. V was shortened by 5 bases and J by 5 bases, with 15 bases between the two germline ends. The germline CDR1 and CDR2 sequences are SGHNT and YENEEA. The CDR3: CASSRGGQLETQYF. CDR3 coding DNA: TGTGCCAGCAGCCGAGGAGGACAGCTGGAGACCCAGTACTTC.

The V gene is TRBV5-1, the J gene TRBJ2-2; the D is unclear. CDR3 length equals 15 residues. Trimming shortened V by 0 bases and J by 6 bases, and 12 bases separated the two germline ends. Germline V CDR1 and CDR2: SGHRS, YFSETQ. CDR3 protein: CASSLAWTSAGELFF. The DNA for the CDR3 is TGCGCCAGCAGCTTGGCCTGGACCTCGGCCGGGGAGCTGTTTTTT.

The chain is built from TRBV11-2 and TRBJ2-5; 13 positions agree with TRBD2. The CDR3 spans 16 residues. The trim removed 2 bases at V and 2 bases at J, leaving 2 bases unmatched. The germline V gene has CDR1 SGHAT and CDR2 FQNNGV. The DNA for the CDR3 is TGTGCCAGCAGCTTAAGACTAGCGGGGGGACAAGAGACCCAGTACTTC. It is translated as CASSLRLAGGQETQYF.

V gene TRBV5-1 combines with J gene TRBJ2-3, with TRBD2 identical over 8 bases. The germline CDR1 and CDR2 sequences are SGHRS and YFSETQ. V lost 2 bases, J lost 3 bases, and 5 bases stayed unmatched. The length of the CDR3 is 15 residues. The CDR3 bases are TGCGCCAGCAGCTTAATCCGGGAGGGTACAGATACGCAGTATTTT. Its protein is CASSLIREGTDTQYF.

The table lists this clone with a few counts. J is TRBJ2-7 and V is TRBV6-6, with D tentatively TRBD1 or TRBD2 (5 bases each). This CDR3 has 13 amino acids. Trimming shortened V by 5 bases and J by 0 bases, and 8 bases separated the two germline ends. Germline CDR1 reads MNHNY; CDR2 reads SVGAGI (reference sequence). The CDR3 DNA is TGTGCCAGCAGTCGGGACCTCTCCTACGAGCAGTACTTC. This translates into CASSRDLSYEQYF.

V is TRBV7-9 and J is TRBJ1-4; D unclear. The V and J ends lost 0 bases and 7 bases respectively, with 6 bases between them. CDR1 and CDR2 (germline): SEHNR, FQNEAQ (reference sequence). The CDR3 sequence is 13 residues long. In nucleotides, the CDR3 is TGTGCCAGCAGCTTAGCCCTTTTTGAAAAACTGTTTTTT. Its protein is CASSLALFEKLFF.

This clone was observed a few times. This chain connects TRBV5-1 to TRBJ2-7; 11 nucleotides align to TRBD2. This CDR3 has 13 residues. After removal of 5 bases from V and 7 bases from J, the junction contained 5 bases not matched to a gene. Germline V gene lookup returns CDR1 SGHRS and CDR2 YFSETQ. CDR3 residues: CASRTSGTGEQYF. The CDR3 bases are TGCGCCAGCAGGACTAGCGGGACAGGGGAGCAGTACTTC.

V is TRBV7-8 and J is TRBJ2-7; possibly TRBD2 for D (6 bases). Per the germline V gene, CDR1 is SGHVS and CDR2 is FQNEAQ. This CDR3 region has 14 residues. The V and J ends lost 3 bases and 2 bases respectively, with 11 bases between them. Here the CDR3 DNA reads TGTGCCAGCAGCTTCTCTAGCGTCACCTACGAGCAGTACTTC. As protein: CASSFSSVTYEQYF.